This is a list of T cell receptor beta chains from one sample in a study of shared clonotypes between healthy human individuals. Sequencing was performed with immunoSEQ multiplex PCR; in TCRdb, only in-frame clones are kept and a portion is missing. The sample has about 1.5 million clones, about 98% seen once. Sequencing was done on a sample of naive CD4+ T cells sorted from blood. These receptors were obtained from a man under 40 in good health. Each CDR3 is given with its conserved first and last residue. A D gene is named only where the DNA matches it firmly. Clone size is not always given. Where it is, it says once, few, many or a class for expanded clones.

V gene	J gene	clone size	D gene	CDR3 DNA	CDR3 protein
TRBV29-1	TRBJ1-1	.	TRBD1	TGCAGCGTTGCAAGGGGGCGTGGGAACACTGAAGCTTTCTTT	CSVARGRGNTEAFF
TRBV19	TRBJ2-7	.	.	TGTGCCAGTCACCCGGGACAAGGATCAAACGAGCAGTACTTC	CASHPGQGSNEQYF
TRBV6-5	TRBJ1-2	.	.	TGTGCCAGCAGTTCAACCCCGGTTTATGGCTACACCTTC	CASSSTPVYGYTF
TRBV5-6	TRBJ2-3	.	TRBD2	TGTGCCAGCAGCTTGGGCCTAGCGGGACTACCCCCCACAGATACGCAGTATTTT	CASSLGLAGLPPTDTQYF
TRBV5-8	TRBJ2-3	.	.	TGTGCCAGCAGTCGGAACTTACACGGTCGGGCAGATACGCAGTATTTT	CASSRNLHGRADTQYF
TRBV11-3	TRBJ2-7	.	TRBD2	TGTGCCAGCAGCCTTAGCGGGGGATCCTACGAGCAGTACTTC	CASSLSGGSYEQYF
TRBV5-6	TRBJ1-5	.	.	TGTGCCAGCAGCTCGAGAGGCTATAGCAATCAGCCCCAGCATTTT	CASSSRGYSNQPQHF
TRBV2	TRBJ2-3	.	.	TGTGCCAGCACCCGGACGGGCACAGATACGCAGTATTTT	CASTRTGTDTQYF
TRBV7-8	TRBJ1-5	.	TRBD1	TGTGCCAGCAGCTTGGACAGGAATCAGCCCCAGCATTTT	CASSLDRNQPQHF
TRBV2	TRBJ1-1	.	.	TGTGCCAGCAGTGATTTAGTTAGTGGCACTGAAGCTTTCTTT	CASSDLVSGTEAFF
TRBV29-1	TRBJ2-7	.	.	TGCAGCGTTGTTCAAGGGTCCGACGAGCAGTACTTC	CSVVQGSDEQYF
TRBV10-3	TRBJ2-7	.	TRBD1	TGTGCCATCAGTGAGTCGTGGGACAGGGGTAGCTACGAGCAGTACTTC	CAISESWDRGSYEQYF
TRBV2	TRBJ1-2	.	.	TGTGCCAGCAGTGTAGAAAAGCTATATGGCTACACCTTC	CASSVEKLYGYTF
TRBV6-5	TRBJ2-7	.	.	TGTGCCAGCCCCAAAGCGGTAGTGGTGTGTAGGCAGTACTTC	CASPKAVVVCRQYF
TRBV2	TRBJ2-5	.	.	TGTGCCAGCATGCAAGAGACCCAGTACTTC	CASMQETQYF
TRBV29-1	TRBJ2-7	.	.	TGCAGCGCTGCAAGCCTTACAGGGTACGAGCAGTACTTC	CSAASLTGYEQYF
TRBV4-3	TRBJ2-2	.	TRBD1	TGCGCCAGCAGCCCAGGGGGCTGGCGGAGCCACACCGGGGAGCTGTTTTTT	CASSPGGWRSHTGELFF
TRBV4-3	TRBJ2-3	.	.	TGCGCCAGCAGCCAAGACCCCGACTCAGATACGCAGTATTTT	CASSQDPDSDTQYF
TRBV11-2	TRBJ2-2	.	TRBD2	TGTGCCAGCAGCCCTAAGTCCCTAGCGGGAGGTCACGGGGAGCTGTTTTTT	CASSPKSLAGGHGELFF
TRBV10-3	TRBJ1-1	.	.	TGTGCCATCAGTGAGTCAACAGAAAAAGCTTTCTTT	CAISESTEKAFF
TRBV28	TRBJ1-4	.	.	TGTGCCAGCACCTCTGGGGGGGAAAAACTGTTTTTT	CASTSGGEKLFF
TRBV25-1	TRBJ2-3	.	TRBD2	TGTGCCAGCAGTGAAGCAAGCGGGGTGACAGATACGCAGTATTTT	CASSEASGVTDTQYF
TRBV5-4	TRBJ2-5	.	.	TGTGCCAGCAGCTTGACCGGGGGCCAAGAGACCCAGTACTTC	CASSLTGGQETQYF
TRBV19	TRBJ2-7	.	TRBD2	TGTGCCAGTAGTATAGCACTGGCTAGCGGAGCACCTGCCGAGCAGTACTTC	CASSIALASGAPAEQYF
TRBV4-3	TRBJ1-1	.	.	TGCGCCAGCAGCCAAGGGCGGCAGCGTCTGAACACTGAAGCTTTCTTT	CASSQGRQRLNTEAFF
TRBV27	TRBJ2-2	once	TRBD1	TGTGCCAGCAGTTCCACAGGGGTTCTGGACACCGGGGAGCTGTTTTTT	CASSSTGVLDTGELFF
TRBV2	TRBJ2-3	.	TRBD1	TGTGCCAGCAGCTCGGGACAGGGAGGAGATACGCAGTATTTT	CASSSGQGGDTQYF
TRBV6-5	TRBJ1-4	.	.	TGTGCCAGCAGTTACTCGGGGGTTGATGAAAAACTGTTTTTT	CASSYSGVDEKLFF
TRBV30	TRBJ2-2	.	.	TGTGCCTGGAGTCGGCGAAGCGGGGAGCTGTTTTTT	CAWSRRSGELFF
TRBV9	TRBJ1-3	.	.	TGTGCCAGCAGCCCACAGGCACACTCTGGAAACACCATATATTTT	CASSPQAHSGNTIYF
TRBV5-1	TRBJ2-7	.	TRBD1	TGCGCCAGCAGCCTAGGACAGGGGGCCCACGAGCAGTACTTC	CASSLGQGAHEQYF
TRBV18	TRBJ1-1	.	.	TGTGCCAGCTCACCACCGGGACGGCGGAACACTGAAGCTTTCTTT	CASSPPGRRNTEAFF
TRBV18	TRBJ2-7	.	.	TGTGCCAGCTCACCACCGCACTCATTGGGTGAGCAGTACTTC	CASSPPHSLGEQYF
TRBV5-1	TRBJ2-1	.	TRBD2	TGCGCCAGCAGCCAAGGACTAGCGGGGAACAATGAGCAGTTCTTC	CASSQGLAGNNEQFF
TRBV11-2	TRBJ2-3	.	.	TGTGCCAGCAGCCCGAGACAGACGGCAGATACGCAGTATTTT	CASSPRQTADTQYF
TRBV27	TRBJ2-1	once	TRBD2	TGTGCCAGCAGTCTAACTAGCGGCTCCTGGGGAAATGAGCAGTTCTTC	CASSLTSGSWGNEQFF
TRBV7-3	TRBJ2-1	.	.	TGTGCCAGCAGCTTAGGGTACGGCAATGAGCAGTTCTTC	CASSLGYGNEQFF
TRBV18	TRBJ2-7	.	TRBD1	TGTGCCAGCTCACCACCGCAGGGGGCCCCCTACGAGCAGTACTTC	CASSPPQGAPYEQYF
TRBV4-3	TRBJ1-4	.	TRBD1	TGCGCCAGCAGCCAAGGGGGACAGCCTAATGAAAAACTGTTTTTT	CASSQGGQPNEKLFF
TRBV11-3	TRBJ2-7	.	.	TGTGCCAGCAGCCCCGACAGCCTCTCCTACGAGCAGTACTTC	CASSPDSLSYEQYF
TRBV9	TRBJ1-2	once	.	TGTGCCAGCAGCGTAGAGCGGGGAGCTAACTATGGCTACACCTTC	CASSVERGANYGYTF
TRBV7-9	TRBJ2-3	once	.	TGTGCCAGCACCCCGTCAGATACGCAGTATTTT	CASTPSDTQYF
TRBV27	TRBJ2-7	.	TRBD2	TGTGCCAGCAGTTTTAAGCGGGAGTCCTACGAGCAGTACTTC	CASSFKRESYEQYF
TRBV12-2	TRBJ2-7	once	.	TGTGCAAGTCGCTTAGCGCATGGGGATGGCCCCTTCGACGAGCAGTACTTC	CASRLAHGDGPFDEQYF